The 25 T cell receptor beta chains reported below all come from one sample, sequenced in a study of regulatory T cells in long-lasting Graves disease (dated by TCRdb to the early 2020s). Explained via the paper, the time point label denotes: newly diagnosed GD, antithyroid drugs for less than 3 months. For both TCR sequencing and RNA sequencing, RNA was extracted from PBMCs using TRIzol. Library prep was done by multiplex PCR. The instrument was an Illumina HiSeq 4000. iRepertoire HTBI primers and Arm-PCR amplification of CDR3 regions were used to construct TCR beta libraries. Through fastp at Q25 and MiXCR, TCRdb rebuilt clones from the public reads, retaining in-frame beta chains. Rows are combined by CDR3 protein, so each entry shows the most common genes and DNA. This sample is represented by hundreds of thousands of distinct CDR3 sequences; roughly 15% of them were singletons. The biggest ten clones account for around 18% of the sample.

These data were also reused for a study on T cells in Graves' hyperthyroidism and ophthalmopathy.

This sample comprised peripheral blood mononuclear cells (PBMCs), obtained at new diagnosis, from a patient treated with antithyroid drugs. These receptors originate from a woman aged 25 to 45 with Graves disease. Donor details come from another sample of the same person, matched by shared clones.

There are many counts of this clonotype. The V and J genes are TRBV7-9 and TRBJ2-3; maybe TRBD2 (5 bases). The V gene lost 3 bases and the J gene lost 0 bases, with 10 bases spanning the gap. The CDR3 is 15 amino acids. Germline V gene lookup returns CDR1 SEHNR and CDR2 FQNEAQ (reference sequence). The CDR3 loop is CASSFAAASTDTQYF. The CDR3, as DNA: TGTGCCAGCAGCTTTGCAGCGGCCAGCACAGATACGCAGTATTTT.

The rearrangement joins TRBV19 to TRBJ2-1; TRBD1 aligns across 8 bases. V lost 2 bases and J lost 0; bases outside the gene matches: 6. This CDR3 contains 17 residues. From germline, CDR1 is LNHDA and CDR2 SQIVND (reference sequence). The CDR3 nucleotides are TGTGCCAGTAGTATACTCGGACAGGGAAGCTCCTACAATGAGCAGTTCTTC. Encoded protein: CASSILGQGSSYNEQFF.

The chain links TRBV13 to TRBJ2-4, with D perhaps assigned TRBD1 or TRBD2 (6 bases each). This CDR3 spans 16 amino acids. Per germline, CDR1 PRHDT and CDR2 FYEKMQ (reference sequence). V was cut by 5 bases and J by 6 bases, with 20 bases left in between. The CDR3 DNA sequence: TGTGCCAGCAGCCTGTACGGGAGAGGGGGAGGAAACATTCAGTACTTC. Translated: CASSLYGRGGGNIQYF.

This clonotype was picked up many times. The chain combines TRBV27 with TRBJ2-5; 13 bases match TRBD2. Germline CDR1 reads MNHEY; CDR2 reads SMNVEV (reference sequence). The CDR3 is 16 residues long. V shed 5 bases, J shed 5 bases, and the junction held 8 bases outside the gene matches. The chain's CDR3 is CASSPWTSGSGETQYF. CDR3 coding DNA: TGTGCCAGCAGTCCTTGGACTAGCGGGAGCGGTGAGACCCAGTACTTC.

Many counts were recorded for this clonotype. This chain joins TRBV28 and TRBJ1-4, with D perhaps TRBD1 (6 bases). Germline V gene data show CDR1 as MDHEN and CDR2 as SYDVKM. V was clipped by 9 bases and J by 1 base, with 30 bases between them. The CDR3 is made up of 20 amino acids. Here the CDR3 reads CASGNWGAIRESRTNEKLFF. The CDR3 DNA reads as TGTGCCAGTGGGAATTGGGGGGCGATCAGAGAGTCGAGAACTAATGAAAAACTGTTTTTT.

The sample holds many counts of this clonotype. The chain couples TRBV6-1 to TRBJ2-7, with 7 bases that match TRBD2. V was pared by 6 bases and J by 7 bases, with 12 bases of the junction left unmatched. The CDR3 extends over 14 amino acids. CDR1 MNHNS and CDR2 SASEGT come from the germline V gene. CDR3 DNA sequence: TGTGCCAGCAGGGGAGGGACGGTTCTCTTAGAGCAGTACTTC. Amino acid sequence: CASRGGTVLLEQYF.

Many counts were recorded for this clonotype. The CDR3 bases are TGTGCCAGCAGCTACGGACTAGCGGAAACCTACGAGCAGTACTTC. This encodes CASSYGLAETYEQYF. The V call is TRBV7-2, the J call TRBJ2-7; TRBD2 matches 10 bases. V was pared by 4 bases and J by 2 bases, with 5 bases of the junction left unmatched. The V gene's germline CDR1 is SGHTA and CDR2 FQGNSA. The CDR3 runs to 15 residues.

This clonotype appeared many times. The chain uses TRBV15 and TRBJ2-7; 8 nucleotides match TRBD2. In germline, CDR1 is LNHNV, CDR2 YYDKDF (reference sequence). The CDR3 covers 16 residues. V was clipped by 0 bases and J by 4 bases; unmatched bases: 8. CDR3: CATSRDRGGRTYEQYF. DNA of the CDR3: TGTGCCACCAGCAGAGATCGCGGCGGGAGGACTTACGAGCAGTACTTC.

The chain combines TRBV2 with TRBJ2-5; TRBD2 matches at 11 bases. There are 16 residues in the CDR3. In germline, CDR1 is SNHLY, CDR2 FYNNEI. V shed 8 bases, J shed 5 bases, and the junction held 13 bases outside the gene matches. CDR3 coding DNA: TGTGCCAGCGATCTAGCGGGAGGATCAGGGGGGGAGACCCAGTACTTC. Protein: CASDLAGGSGGETQYF.

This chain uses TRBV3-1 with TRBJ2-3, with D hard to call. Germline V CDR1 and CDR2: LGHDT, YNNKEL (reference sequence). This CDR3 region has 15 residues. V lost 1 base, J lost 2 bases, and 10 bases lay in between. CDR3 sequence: CASSQGPINTDTQYF. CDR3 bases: TGTGCCAGCAGCCAAGGGCCCATCAACACAGATACGCAGTATTTT.

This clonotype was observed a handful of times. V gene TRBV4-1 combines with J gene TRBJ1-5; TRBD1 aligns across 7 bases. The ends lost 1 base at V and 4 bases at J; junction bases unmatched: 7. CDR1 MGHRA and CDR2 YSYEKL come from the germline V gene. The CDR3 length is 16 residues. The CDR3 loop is CASSQGLDRANQPQHF. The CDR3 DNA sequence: TGCGCCAGCAGCCAAGGGCTAGACAGGGCGAATCAGCCCCAGCATTTT.

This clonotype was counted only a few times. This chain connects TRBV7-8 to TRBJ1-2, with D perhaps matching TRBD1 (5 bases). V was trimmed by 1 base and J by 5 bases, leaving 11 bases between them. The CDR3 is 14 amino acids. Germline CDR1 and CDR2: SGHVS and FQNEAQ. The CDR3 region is CASSLEGPGYGYTF. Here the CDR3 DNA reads TGTGCCAGCAGCTTAGAGGGGCCAGGGTATGGCTACACCTTC. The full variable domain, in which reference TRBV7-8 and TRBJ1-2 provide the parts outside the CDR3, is GAGVSQSPRYKVAKRGQDVALRCDPISGHVSLFWYQQALGQGPEFLTYFQNEAQLDKSGLPSDRFFAERPEGSVSTLKIQRTQQEDSAVYLCASSLEGPGYGYTFGSGTRLTVV.

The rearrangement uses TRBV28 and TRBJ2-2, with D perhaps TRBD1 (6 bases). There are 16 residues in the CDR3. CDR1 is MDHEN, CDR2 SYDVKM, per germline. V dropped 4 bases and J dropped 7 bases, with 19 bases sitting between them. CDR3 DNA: TGTGCCAGCAGTTCACACAGGGCGAGGGGCATCGGGGAGCTGTTTTTT. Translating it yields CASSSHRARGIGELFF.

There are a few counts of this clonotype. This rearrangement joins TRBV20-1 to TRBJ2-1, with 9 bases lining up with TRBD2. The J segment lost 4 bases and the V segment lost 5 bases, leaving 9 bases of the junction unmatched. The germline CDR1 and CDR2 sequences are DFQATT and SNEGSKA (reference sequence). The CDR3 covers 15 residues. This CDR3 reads CSAVLAGERYNEQFF. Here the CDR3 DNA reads TGCAGTGCTGTATTAGCGGGAGAGAGATACAATGAGCAGTTCTTC.

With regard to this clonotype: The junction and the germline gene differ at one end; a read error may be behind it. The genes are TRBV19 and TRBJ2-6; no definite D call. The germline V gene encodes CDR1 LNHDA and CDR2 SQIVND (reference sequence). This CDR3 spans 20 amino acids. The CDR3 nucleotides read TGTGCCAGTAGTGGTCAAATTGGGGATCACCCGAGCTCTGGGGTCAACGTCCTGACTTTC. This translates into CASSGQIGDHPSSGVNVLTF.

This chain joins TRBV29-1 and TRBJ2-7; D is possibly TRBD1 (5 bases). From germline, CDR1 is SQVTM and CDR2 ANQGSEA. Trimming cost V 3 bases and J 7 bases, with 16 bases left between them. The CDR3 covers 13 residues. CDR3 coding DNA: TGCAGCGTTGATATGGGCCCAGGGAATGAGCAGTACTTC. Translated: CSVDMGPGNEQYF.

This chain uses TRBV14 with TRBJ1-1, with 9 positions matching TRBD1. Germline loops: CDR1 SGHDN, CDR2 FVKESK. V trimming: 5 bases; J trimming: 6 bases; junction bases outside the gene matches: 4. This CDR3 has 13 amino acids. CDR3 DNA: TGTGCCAGCAGCGGACAGGGGAGATCTGAAGCTTTCTTT. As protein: CASSGQGRSEAFF. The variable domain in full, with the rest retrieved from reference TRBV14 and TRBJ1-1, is EAGVTQFPSHSVIEKGQTVTLRCDPISGHDNLYWYRRVMGKEIKFLLHFVKESKQDESGMPNNRFLAERTGGTYSTLKVQPAELEDSGVYFCASSGQGRSEAFFGQGTRLTVV.

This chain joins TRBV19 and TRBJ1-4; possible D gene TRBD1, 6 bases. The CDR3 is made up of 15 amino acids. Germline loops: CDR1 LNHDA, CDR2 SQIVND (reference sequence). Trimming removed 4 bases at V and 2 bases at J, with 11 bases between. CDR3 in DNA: TGTGCCAGTAGTACAGGGGAGCGCACTAATGAAAAACTGTTTTTT. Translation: CASSTGERTNEKLFF.

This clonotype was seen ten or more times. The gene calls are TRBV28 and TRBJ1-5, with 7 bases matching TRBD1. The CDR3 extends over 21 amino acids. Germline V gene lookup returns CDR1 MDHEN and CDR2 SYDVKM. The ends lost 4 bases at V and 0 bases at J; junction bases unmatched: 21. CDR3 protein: CASSSGGGTEPIPYSNQPQHF. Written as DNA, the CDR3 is TGTGCCAGCAGTTCCGGAGGGGGGACAGAACCAATACCCTATAGCAATCAGCCCCAGCATTTT. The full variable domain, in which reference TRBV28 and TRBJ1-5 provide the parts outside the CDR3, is DVKVTQSSRYLVKRTGEKVFLECVQDMDHENMFWYRQDPGLGLRLIYFSYDVKMKEKGDIPEGYSVSREKKERFSLILESASTNQTSMYLCASSSGGGTEPIPYSNQPQHFGDGTRLSIL.

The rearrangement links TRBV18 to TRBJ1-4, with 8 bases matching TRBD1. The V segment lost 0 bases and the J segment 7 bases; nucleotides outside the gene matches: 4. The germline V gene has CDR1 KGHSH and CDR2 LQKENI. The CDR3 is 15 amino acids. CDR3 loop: CASSPPDRGSEKLFF. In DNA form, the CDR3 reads TGTGCCAGCTCACCACCCGACAGGGGAAGTGAAAAACTGTTTTTT.

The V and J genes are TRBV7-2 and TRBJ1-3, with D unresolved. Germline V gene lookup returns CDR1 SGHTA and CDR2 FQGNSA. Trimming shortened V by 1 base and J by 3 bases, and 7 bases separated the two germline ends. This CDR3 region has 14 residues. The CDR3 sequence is CASSLGVIGNTIYF. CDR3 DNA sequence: TGTGCCAGCAGCTTAGGAGTGATTGGAAACACCATATATTTT.

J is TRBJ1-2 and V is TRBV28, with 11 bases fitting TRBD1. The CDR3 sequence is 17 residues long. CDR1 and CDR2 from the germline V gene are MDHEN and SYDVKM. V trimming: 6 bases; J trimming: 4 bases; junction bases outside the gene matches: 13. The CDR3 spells CASSPLSRDRGFYGYTF. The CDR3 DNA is TGTGCCAGCAGCCCGTTGAGCCGGGACAGGGGGTTCTATGGCTACACCTTC.

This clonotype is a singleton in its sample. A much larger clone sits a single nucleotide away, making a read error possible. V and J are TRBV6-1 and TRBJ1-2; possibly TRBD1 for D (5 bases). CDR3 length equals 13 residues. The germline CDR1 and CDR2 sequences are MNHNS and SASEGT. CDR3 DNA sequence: TGTGCCAGCGGTGAACGGGGCCTTGGTGGCTACACCTTC. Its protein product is CASGERGLGGYTF.

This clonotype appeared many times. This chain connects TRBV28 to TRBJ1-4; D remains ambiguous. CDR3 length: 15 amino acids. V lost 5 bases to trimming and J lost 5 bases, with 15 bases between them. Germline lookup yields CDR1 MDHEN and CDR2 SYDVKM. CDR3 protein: CASSRRTVLNEKLFF. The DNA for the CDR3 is TGTGCCAGCAGTCGTAGGACGGTCCTCAATGAAAAACTGTTTTTT.

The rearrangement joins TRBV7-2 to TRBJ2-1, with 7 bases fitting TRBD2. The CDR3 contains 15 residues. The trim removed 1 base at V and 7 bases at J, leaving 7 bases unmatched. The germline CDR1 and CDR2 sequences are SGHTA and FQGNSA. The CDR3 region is CASSLVTGAGNEQFF. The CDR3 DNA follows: TGTGCCAGCAGCTTAGTGACGGGAGCGGGGAATGAGCAGTTCTTC.